These T cell receptor beta chains were read from a single sample in a study of early T cells in non-severe SARS-CoV-2 infection. MiXCR, applied by TCRdb to the 5' RACE reads, yields one record per CDR3 protein. The data show over 25,000 distinct CDR3 sequences, around 5.4% seen once. Sequenced input: whole blood. All receptors come from an adult who was a healthcare worker with PCR-confirmed SARS-CoV-2 infection or an uninfected control (not recorded which). Both conserved end residues are part of each CDR3. A D gene is named only where the DNA matches it firmly. Clone sizes are given selectively: once, few, many, or a class where the clone is expanded.

D gene: -
J gene: TRBJ2-7
clone size: many
V gene: TRBV10-1
CDR3 DNA: TGCGCCAGCAGTGCCCTTTCACAAAACACGGGCGAGCAGTACTTC
CDR3 protein: CASSALSQNTGEQYF

D gene: -
J gene: TRBJ1-2
clone size: many
V gene: TRBV20-1
CDR3 DNA: TGCAGTGCTATCCCGGGCGGATTCTCTGGCTACACCTTC
CDR3 protein: CSAIPGGFSGYTF

D gene: -
J gene: TRBJ1-6
clone size: -
V gene: TRBV4-3
CDR3 DNA: TGCGCCAGCAGCCTATCCGGGACTAGGAATTCACCCCTCCACTTT
CDR3 protein: CASSLSGTRNSPLHF

D gene: -
J gene: TRBJ1-5
clone size: many
V gene: TRBV28
CDR3 DNA: TGTGCCAGCAGTTACAGGGAGCCCCAGCATTTT
CDR3 protein: CASSYREPQHF

D gene: -
J gene: TRBJ2-7
clone size: -
V gene: TRBV5-6
CDR3 DNA: TGTGCCAGCAGCTCCGACTGGGACGAGCAGTACTTC
CDR3 protein: CASSSDWDEQYF

D gene: -
J gene: TRBJ2-1
clone size: -
V gene: TRBV29-1
CDR3 DNA: TGCAGCGTTGGGGCAGCCCGCAATGAGCAGTTCTTC
CDR3 protein: CSVGAARNEQFF

D gene: -
J gene: TRBJ2-3
clone size: -
V gene: TRBV11-2
CDR3 DNA: TGTGCCAGCAGCATACCGGGACCAGATACGCAGTATTTT
CDR3 protein: CASSIPGPDTQYF

D gene: TRBD2
J gene: TRBJ2-1
clone size: many
V gene: TRBV28
CDR3 DNA: TGTGCCAGCAGTTCCCCCTTTGCGGGAGCGGATGAGCAGTTCTTC
CDR3 protein: CASSSPFAGADEQFF

D gene: -
J gene: TRBJ2-7
clone size: many
V gene: TRBV27
CDR3 DNA: TGTGCCAGCAGTTCTCCAGGTCTCTACGAGCAGTACTTC
CDR3 protein: CASSSPGLYEQYF

D gene: TRBD1
J gene: TRBJ1-6
clone size: many
V gene: TRBV20-1
CDR3 DNA: TGCAGTGCCCCGGACAGGGCTGAATACTCCTATAATTCACCCCTCCACTTT
CDR3 protein: CSAPDRAEYSYNSPLHF

D gene: -
J gene: TRBJ2-6
clone size: many
V gene: TRBV6-4
CDR3 DNA: TGTGCCAGCAGTGACTCCCACTCTGGGGCCAACGTCCTGACTTTC
CDR3 protein: CASSDSHSGANVLTF

D gene: -
J gene: TRBJ2-1
clone size: -
V gene: TRBV10-3
CDR3 DNA: TGTGCCATCAGTGAAGGGGACATCTACAATGAGCAGTTCTTC
CDR3 protein: CAISEGDIYNEQFF

D gene: -
J gene: TRBJ1-2
clone size: few
V gene: TRBV20-1
CDR3 DNA: TGCAGTGCTAGAGTGGTGGATTATAACTATGGCTACACCTTC
CDR3 protein: CSARVVDYNYGYTF

D gene: TRBD2
J gene: TRBJ2-5
clone size: -
V gene: TRBV28
CDR3 DNA: TGTGCCAGCAGTTCTCCCATAGCGGGAGGGCCCCGAGAGACCCAGTACTTC
CDR3 protein: CASSSPIAGGPRETQYF